This T cell receptor beta chain appears in the sequencing data of a study of T cells after yellow fever vaccination. The V end lost 3 bases, the J end lost 4 bases, and 9 bases lay between the germline ends. This CDR3 contains 13 residues. Germline CDR1 is SGHDN and CDR2 is FVKESK. TCRdb re-called the 5' RACE reads with MiXCR, one entry per CDR3 protein. The data show fewer than 450,000 distinct CDR3 sequences, around 4.1% seen once. Sequences were derived from PBMCs, sampled 5 days after the yellow fever booster vaccination. The J gene is TRBJ1-2, the V gene TRBV14; D uncertain. The TCR originated in a man younger than 30 who received the YFV17D yellow fever vaccine. CDR3 sequence: CASSHGPTYGYTF. In nucleotides, the CDR3 is TGTGCCAGCAGCCACGGACCGACCTATGGCTACACCTTC.